These 13 T cell receptor beta chains originate from one sample sequenced in a study of blood T cells in healthy people across ages. The second PCR ran about 6 to 12 cycles with a sample-barcoded 5' primer and J-beta primers. In TCRdb, the 5' RACE reads were re-called with MiXCR into one record per CDR3 protein. The sample has hundreds of thousands of distinct CDR3 sequences, roughly 21% seen once. The source material was blood. These TCRs come from an older man in good health.

This chain links TRBV7-2 with TRBJ2-4, with D possibly TRBD1 on 6 matching bases. The CDR3 sequence is 14 residues long. CDR1 is SGHTA and CDR2 is FQGNSA in the germline V gene. The V gene lost 0 bases and the J gene lost 8 bases, with 11 bases spanning the gap. The CDR3 DNA is TGTGCCAGCAGCTTAGCGCCCCAGGGGTACATTCAGTACTTC. Translation: CASSLAPQGYIQYF.

This clonotype has a handful of counts. This chain links TRBV6-1 with TRBJ2-4; tentatively, D is TRBD1 (6 bases). The length of the CDR3 is 15 residues. The germline V gene encodes CDR1 MNHNS and CDR2 SASEGT. The ends were cut back, 6 bases at V and 14 bases at J, with 26 bases in the middle. CDR3 coding DNA: TGTGCCAGCAGACCCACGGCCTGGACAGCCGGAGAAGAGTACTTC. It yields the protein CASRPTAWTAGEEYF.

The J gene is TRBJ2-2, the V gene TRBV7-3; D remains ambiguous. The CDR3 is made up of 12 amino acids. Germline V gives CDR1 SGHTA, CDR2 FQGTGA. V was pared by 8 bases and J by 6 bases, with 10 bases between. CDR3 nucleotides: TGTGCCAGCTCTGGGCCAGCCGGGGAGCTGTTTTTT. Residues: CASSGPAGELFF.

This clonotype was seen only a few times. DNA of the CDR3: TGTGCCAGCAGCCCTAGGGGACAGGGGGCGCCGGATGAGCAGTTCTTC. It encodes CASSPRGQGAPDEQFF. This sequence joins TRBV11-2 and TRBJ2-1; TRBD1 agrees at 12 bases. Trimming at V came to 5 bases and at J to 8 bases, leaving 10 bases not matched to a gene. CDR1 and CDR2 from the germline V gene are SGHAT and FQNNGV. The CDR3 runs 16 residues.

This clonotype was found a few times. The V call is TRBV20-1, the J call TRBJ2-5; no definite D call. The DNA end is a closer match to TRBJ2-7, so the J assignment may be wrong. The CDR3 sequence is 15 residues long. Per the germline V gene, CDR1 is DFQATT and CDR2 is SNEGSKA (reference sequence). CDR3 sequence reads: CSARRLGPSTYEQYF. The CDR3, as DNA: TGCAGTGCTAGAAGATTAGGGCCCTCAACCTACGAGCAGTACTTC.

This clonotype was detected only a few times. A much larger clone lies a single base off, so this may be a read error. J is TRBJ2-1 and V is TRBV20-1; D is possibly TRBD1 (5 bases). This CDR3 is built from 16 residues. Germline V lookup: CDR1 DFQATT, CDR2 SNEGSKA (reference sequence). CDR3 sequence (DNA): TGCAGTGCTAGAGATCCAAGCCCTCAAAGGGGAAATGGGCAGTTCTTC. Translated: CSARDPSPQRGNGQFF.

This chain uses TRBV7-2 with TRBJ2-5; 9 nucleotides align to TRBD2. This CDR3 comprises 16 residues. Trimming at V came to 5 bases and at J to 9 bases, leaving 16 bases not matched to a gene. In germline, CDR1 is SGHTA, CDR2 FQGNSA. The CDR3 nucleotides are TGTGCCAGCAGCCTTGGGTTAGCGGGAGACCTCCTCGCCCAGTACTTC. It yields the protein CASSLGLAGDLLAQYF. The variable domain in full, completed from reference TRBV7-2 and TRBJ2-5, reads GAGVSQSPSNKVTEKGKDVELRCDPISGHTALYWYRQSLGQGLEFLIYFQGNSAPDKSGLPSDRFSAERTGGSVSTLTIQRTQQEDSAVYLCASSLGLAGDLLAQYFGPGTRLLVL.

The chain employs TRBV28 and TRBJ1-2, with 10 bases fitting TRBD1. CDR1 MDHEN and CDR2 SYDVKM come from the germline V gene. Losses at the gene ends were 4 bases for V and 4 bases for J; bases not matched to a gene: 3. The CDR3 is made up of 14 amino acids. CDR3 nucleotides: TGTGCCAGCAGTTCGACAGGGGGCAGCTATGGCTACACCTTC. Its protein is CASSSTGGSYGYTF.

This clonotype was recorded only once. Sequence at one end of the junction differs from germline and may be a read error. This sequence joins TRBV12-3 or TRBV12-4 and TRBJ2-1; 9 bases are shared with TRBD2. This CDR3 is built from 17 residues. CDR3 protein: CASRSLRILAGTNEQIF. The CDR3, as DNA: TGTGCCAGCAGGTCCTTGAGAATCCTAGCGGGAACCAATGAGCAGATCTTC.

The V call is TRBV3-1, the J call TRBJ1-3, with D unclear. Trimming removed 4 bases from V and 1 base from J, with 5 bases in between. Germline-derived CDR1 and CDR2 are LGHDT and YNNKEL (reference sequence). The CDR3 runs 13 residues. The CDR3 DNA reads TGTGCCAGCAGCCCGAGGTCTGGAAACACCATATATTTT. Amino acid sequence: CASSPRSGNTIYF.

The chain joins TRBV7-2 to TRBJ2-5; 7 bases line up with TRBD2. The length of the CDR3 is 14 residues. Trimming at V came to 5 bases and at J to 5 bases, leaving 8 bases not matched to a gene. Looked up from germline, CDR1 is SGHTA and CDR2 is FQGNSA. CDR3 DNA sequence: TGTGCCAGCAGCCCAGGACTAGGTTTTGAGACCCAGTACTTC. Amino acid sequence: CASSPGLGFETQYF.

The V gene is TRBV6-6, the J gene TRBJ1-2, with TRBD1 matching over 11 bases. Trimming cost V 5 bases and J 7 bases; bases outside gene matches: 6. CDR1 and CDR2 (germline): MNHNY, SVGAGI (reference sequence). This CDR3 comprises 14 residues. The CDR3 DNA reads TGTGCCAGCAGTACAAGGGACAGGGGGTCTGGCTACACCTTC. Translation gives CASSTRDRGSGYTF.

This clonotype was seen more than once but under ten times. This chain uses TRBV9 with TRBJ2-1, with D maybe TRBD2 (7 bases). Germline V gene sequence: CDR1 SGDLS, CDR2 YYNGEE. The CDR3 is 13 amino acids. Trimming removed 0 bases at V and 9 bases at J, with 10 bases between. CDR3: CASSVGGGGEQFF. In nucleotides, the CDR3 is TGTGCCAGCAGCGTAGGGGGAGGGGGTGAGCAGTTCTTC.